What follows are 5 T cell receptor beta chains derived from one specimen sequenced in a study of CD8+ T cells in alopecia areata. Sequencing used cDNA as its template, made by extracting RNA and reverse transcribing it. Method: immunoSEQ multiplex PCR; TCRdb's copy keeps in-frame clones and lacks some. The sample consists of 45,000 to 70,000 clones, roughly 96% of them appearing once. The sample here was CD8+ T cells sorted from blood, taken at week 0. Receptor source: a human donor with alopecia areata.

The J gene is TRBJ2-7, the V gene TRBV29-1; 7 bases agree with TRBD1. J was trimmed by 2 bases and V by 3 bases; bases with no gene match: 7. The CDR3 is 14 amino acids. The germline V gene encodes CDR1 SQVTM and CDR2 ANQGSEA. The CDR3 loop is CSVDVRGSAYEQYF. The CDR3 DNA reads TGCAGCGTTGACGTCAGGGGGAGCGCCTACGAGCAGTACTTC.

This chain links TRBV4-3 with TRBJ2-2; TRBD2 might be the D (6 bases). The CDR3 length is 16 residues. CDR1 LGHNA and CDR2 YSLEER come from the germline V gene. Trimming left V 3 bases short and J 0 bases short, with 11 bases between. CDR3 loop: CASSHGTSPNTGELFF. Written as DNA, the CDR3 is TGCGCCAGCAGCCATGGGACTTCCCCGAACACCGGGGAGCTGTTTTTT.

The chain uses TRBV9 and TRBJ2-2, with D maybe TRBD2 (6 bases). CDR3 length: 15 residues. V shed 2 bases and J shed 5 bases, with 13 bases lying between them. Germline V CDR1 and CDR2: SGDLS, YYNGEE. CDR3 loop: CASSVRPGGTGELFF. The CDR3 DNA reads as TGTGCCAGCAGCGTTCGGCCCGGGGGAACCGGGGAGCTGTTTTTT.

The gene calls are TRBV6-1 and TRBJ1-4, with 7 nucleotides matching TRBD1. Looked up from germline, CDR1 is MNHNS and CDR2 is SASEGT. The CDR3 has 12 amino acids. With V trimmed by 8 bases and J by 5 bases, 2 bases remained unmatched. CDR3 DNA: TGTGCCAGCGACAGGGAGAATGAAAAACTGTTTTTT. Translated: CASDRENEKLFF.

The J gene is TRBJ1-1, the V gene TRBV27, with D uncertain. Trimming took 6 bases from V and 0 from J, leaving 11 bases between them. This CDR3 has 14 residues. CDR1 and CDR2 from the germline V gene are MNHEY and SMNVEV (reference sequence). The CDR3 sequence is CASRRAGLNTEAFF. The CDR3 coding sequence is TGTGCCAGCAGACGAGCAGGCCTGAACACTGAAGCTTTCTTT.